This TCR beta chain was sequenced for a study of blood T cell repertoires in COVID-19. Overall study context: Specimens from acute and convalescent COVID-19 originated in the United States, Italy and Spain.

The CDR3 extends over 14 amino acids. Germline assignment: CDR1 MNHEY and CDR2 SMNVEV (reference sequence). Trimming shortened V by 0 bases and J by 7 bases, and 9 bases separated the two germline ends. Here immunoSEQ multiplex PCR was the method, and the copy in TCRdb shows in-frame clones only, minus some. The table lists 80,000 to 130,000 clones, around 85% of them singletons. In terms of age and location, participants ranged from roughly 18 to 90 years and lived in around 22 US areas. Self-reported history from a screening survey and questionnaire set each donor's cohort. Before being deemed recovered, Cohort 3 donors had two negative PCRs, clearance, or symptom resolution.

V and J are TRBV27 and TRBJ2-2, with D possibly TRBD1 on 5 matching bases. The TCR originated in a woman aged 50 to 65 who had recovered from COVID-19. Sequenced sample: PBMCs or T cells enriched from blood (not recorded which). In nucleotides, the CDR3 is TGTGCCAGCAGTTTATCGGTAGGGGACGGGGAGCTGTTTTTT. Protein product: CASSLSVGDGELFF.